These 24 T cell receptor beta chains originate from one sample sequenced in a study of shared clonotypes between healthy human individuals (dated by TCRdb to 2018 to 2021). The receptor library was made with the immunoSEQ multiplex PCR assay. TCRdb took over this immuneACCESS table, retaining in-frame rearrangements with V and J assigned. Such tables are incomplete; in checked studies, under half of the missing clones stem from an unresolved V gene, and the remainder is unexplained. The sample contains 2 million to 3 million clones, 80% to 95% of them found a single time. The ten largest account for roughly 0.36% of the sample. Sequencing was carried out using naive CD4+ T cells from PBMCs. What the cell subset or site label conveys for this sample: CD45RA+ positively selected. The receptors stem from a man between 18 and 29 years old in good health. Some clones in this sample may be carry-over from other donors' samples.

This sequence joins TRBV28 and TRBJ2-7; D remains ambiguous. Germline V gene sequence: CDR1 MDHEN, CDR2 SYDVKM. Trimming pared 6 bases from V and 2 bases from J, leaving 17 bases between. The CDR3 spans 15 residues. The CDR3 DNA reads as TGTGCCAGCAGCCCGTTTTCGGCGGAGACCTACGAGCAGTACTTC. Amino acids: CASSPFSAETYEQYF.

The chain recombines TRBV5-1 with TRBJ2-5, with D possibly called TRBD1 or TRBD2 (5 bases each). The CDR3 spans 15 residues. Trimming pared 6 bases from V and 3 bases from J, leaving 18 bases between. Germline CDR1 reads SGHRS; CDR2 reads YFSETQ. For the CDR3, the DNA is TGCGCCAGCAAGGGCCTAGGGACGGGGAAAGAGACCCAGTACTTC. Translated, it gives CASKGLGTGKETQYF.

The V call is TRBV28, the J call TRBJ2-2; 8 bases line up with TRBD2. Trimming cost V 6 bases and J 6 bases; bases outside gene matches: 6. Germline CDR1 MDHEN, CDR2 SYDVKM. The length of the CDR3 is 14 residues. CDR3 sequence (DNA): TGTGCCAGCAGCCGACCCGGGGGGGCCGGGGAGCTGTTTTTT. Translated, it gives CASSRPGGAGELFF.

The chain couples TRBV5-1 to TRBJ2-5; D uncertain. The CDR3 runs 11 residues. Trimming removed 7 bases at V and 7 bases at J, with 11 bases between. Germline V gene sequence: CDR1 SGHRS, CDR2 YFSETQ. The CDR3 loop is CASAMDGTQYF. CDR3 sequence (DNA): TGCGCCAGCGCCATGGACGGGACCCAGTACTTC.

The rearrangement links TRBV2 to TRBJ2-5; 7 nucleotides agree with TRBD2. J lost 0 bases, V lost 6 bases, and 4 bases had no gene match. Germline CDR1 reads SNHLY; CDR2 reads FYNNEI. The CDR3 runs 14 residues. Here the CDR3 reads CASREGTNQETQYF. CDR3 coding DNA: TGTGCCAGCAGGGAGGGGACTAACCAAGAGACCCAGTACTTC.

This clone came up a few times. The V call is TRBV15, the J call TRBJ1-1; D is possibly TRBD1 (5 bases). The germline V gene has CDR1 LNHNV and CDR2 YYDKDF (reference sequence). The V end was cut by 3 bases, the J end by 7 bases, with 15 bases between. The CDR3 has 14 residues. In DNA form, the CDR3 reads TGTGCCACCAGCAGGGAGCCAGGGCGTTATGAAGCTTTCTTT. It yields the protein CATSREPGRYEAFF.

V gene TRBV27 combines with J gene TRBJ2-7; D gene ambiguous. From germline, CDR1 is MNHEY and CDR2 SMNVEV (reference sequence). The CDR3 totals 11 residues. The V end was cut by 8 bases, the J end by 7 bases, with 12 bases between. The DNA of the CDR3 is TGTGCCAGCTCGAGCTGGCGAGAGCAGTACTTC. Protein sequence: CASSSWREQYF.

The CDR3 coding sequence is TGTGCCAGCAGCGTTGGGAGCCTCGACTCCTACGAGCAGTACTTC. Amino acid sequence: CASSVGSLDSYEQYF. The gene calls are TRBV9 and TRBJ2-7; a possible D gene is TRBD2 (5 bases). Trimming stripped 2 bases from V and 0 bases from J, with 12 bases between. This CDR3 has 15 amino acids. From germline, CDR1 is SGDLS and CDR2 YYNGEE.

The CDR3 protein is CATSSPGTGEKGWGYTF. The DNA of the CDR3 is TGTGCCACCAGCAGCCCCGGGACAGGGGAAAAGGGTTGGGGCTACACCTTC. The chain recombines TRBV15 with TRBJ1-2, with 10 bases aligning to TRBD1. J was trimmed by 8 bases and V by 3 bases; bases with no gene match: 15. This CDR3 contains 17 residues. Looked up from germline, CDR1 is LNHNV and CDR2 is YYDKDF (reference sequence).

The V and J genes are TRBV7-8 and TRBJ1-1; no reliable D call. The germline V and J ends were trimmed by 0 bases and 6 bases, with 11 bases remaining between them. This CDR3 is 14 amino acids long. CDR1 and CDR2 from the germline V gene are SGHVS and FQNEAQ. CDR3 residues: CASSLAAGLAEAFF. The CDR3 nucleotides read TGTGCCAGCAGCTTAGCGGCCGGGTTAGCTGAAGCTTTCTTT.

This sequence joins TRBV28 and TRBJ1-2, with 7 bases lining up with TRBD1. This CDR3 is built from 13 residues. V trimming: 9 bases; J trimming: 7 bases; junction bases outside the gene matches: 11. The germline gives CDR1 MDHEN, CDR2 SYDVKM. The CDR3 is CASQTGALGGYTF. DNA for the CDR3: TGTGCCAGTCAAACAGGGGCTTTGGGTGGCTACACCTTC.

The chain combines TRBV7-9 with TRBJ2-7, with 12 bases aligning to TRBD1. Germline lookup yields CDR1 SEHNR and CDR2 FQNEAQ (reference sequence). V gave up 1 base and J gave up 6 bases; unmatched junction bases: 4. The CDR3 sequence is 15 residues long. CDR3 bases: TGTGCCAGCAGCTTAGGAGGGGACAGGGGGCGCGAGCAGTACTTC. Protein product: CASSLGGDRGREQYF.

The rearrangement links TRBV5-1 to TRBJ1-5; no clear D. Trimming took 4 bases from V and 3 from J, leaving 8 bases between them. The germline CDR1 and CDR2 sequences are SGHRS and YFSETQ. CDR3 length: 13 amino acids. The CDR3 loop is CASSPIPNQPQHF. Written as DNA, the CDR3 is TGCGCCAGCAGCCCAATTCCCAATCAGCCCCAGCATTTT.

V usage is TRBV10-1 and J usage is TRBJ1-1, with 9 bases fitting TRBD1. V trimming: 7 bases; J trimming: 7 bases; junction bases outside the gene matches: 7. The CDR3 spans 13 residues. CDR1 and CDR2 (germline): WNHNN, SYGVQD (reference sequence). The CDR3 coding sequence is TGCGCCAGCACCGGAAGACAGGGGGATGAAGCTTTCTTT. It codes for CASTGRQGDEAFF.

The chain is built from TRBV5-4 and TRBJ2-1; 13 bases are shared with TRBD2. Trimming took 5 bases from V and 9 from J; bases not matched to a gene: 11. Germline assignment: CDR1 SGHNT and CDR2 YYREEE (reference sequence). This CDR3 spans 16 amino acids. CDR3: CASSRRLAGGPGEQFF. In nucleotides, the CDR3 is TGTGCCAGCAGTAGACGACTAGCGGGAGGCCCTGGTGAGCAGTTCTTC.

In its sample, this clone was seen once. Other DNA sequences in this specimen translate into the identical CDR3. The chain joins TRBV7-3 to TRBJ2-2; the D is unclear. Looked up from germline, CDR1 is SGHTA and CDR2 is FQGTGA. Trimming shortened V by 5 bases and J by 0 bases, and 7 bases separated the two germline ends. The length of the CDR3 is 14 residues. The CDR3 DNA reads TGTGCCAGCAGCCCCCGAACGAACACCGGGGAGCTGTTTTTT. Protein: CASSPRTNTGELFF.

This chain connects TRBV9 to TRBJ2-2, with TRBD2 matching 10 bases. This CDR3 is built from 17 residues. Germline V CDR1 and CDR2: SGDLS, YYNGEE. V trimming: 2 bases; J trimming: 3 bases; junction bases outside the gene matches: 7. CDR3 nucleotide sequence: TGTGCCAGCAGCGTCGCGAGCGGGAGGGCCGACACCGGGGAGCTGTTTTTT. Translation gives CASSVASGRADTGELFF.

This chain connects TRBV19 to TRBJ1-2; tentatively, D is TRBD1 (6 bases). V lost 8 bases, J lost 1 base, and 14 bases lay in between. The CDR3 is 14 amino acids. The germline gives CDR1 LNHDA, CDR2 SQIVND (reference sequence). CDR3 region: CASRRTDRNYGYTF. CDR3 DNA: TGTGCCAGTCGACGGACAGATCGTAACTATGGCTACACCTTC.

The chain uses TRBV6-1 and TRBJ2-1; perhaps TRBD2 as D (5 bases). Between the trimmed V and J ends, which lost 6 bases and 6 bases, there was a span of 15 bases. Germline loops: CDR1 MNHNS, CDR2 SASEGT. This CDR3 comprises 14 residues. The CDR3 protein is CASRTDLAVNEQFF. The CDR3 DNA follows: TGTGCCAGCAGGACGGACTTGGCAGTCAATGAGCAGTTCTTC.

V is TRBV5-1 and J is TRBJ2-3; D is unresolved. This CDR3 is built from 15 residues. Germline V gene sequence: CDR1 SGHRS, CDR2 YFSETQ. V lost 0 bases to trimming and J lost 0 bases, with 8 bases between them. CDR3 sequence reads: CASSLDTLSTDTQYF. As DNA, the CDR3 is TGCGCCAGCAGCTTGGACACCCTGAGCACAGATACGCAGTATTTT.

The chain uses TRBV28 and TRBJ2-2; TRBD2 might be the D (5 bases). The CDR3 runs 14 residues. Per germline, CDR1 MDHEN and CDR2 SYDVKM. V was clipped by 2 bases and J by 3 bases, with 7 bases between them. CDR3 sequence reads: CASSLREYTGELFF. The CDR3 DNA follows: TGTGCCAGCAGTTTACGGGAATACACCGGGGAGCTGTTTTTT.

The chain employs TRBV28 and TRBJ1-2, with unresolved D. V lost 10 bases and J 2 bases, leaving 20 bases between the germline ends. The CDR3 contains 15 residues. In germline, CDR1 is MDHEN, CDR2 SYDVKM. CDR3 in amino acids: CATVIRTWGNYGYTF. Here the CDR3 DNA reads TGTGCCACCGTGATTAGAACATGGGGAAACTATGGCTACACCTTC.

The gene calls are TRBV4-3 and TRBJ1-1; no clear D gene. Deletions cut 0 bases from V and 1 base from J, with 9 bases between. The CDR3 loop spans 15 amino acids. In germline, CDR1 is LGHNA, CDR2 YSLEER. For the CDR3, the DNA is TGCGCCAGCAGCCAAGATCCAGACCCGAACACTGAAGCTTTCTTT. Protein product: CASSQDPDPNTEAFF.

V and J are TRBV2 and TRBJ2-2; no reliable D call. CDR3 size: 15 residues. The V gene's germline CDR1 is SNHLY and CDR2 FYNNEI. V lost 6 bases and J 6 bases, leaving 17 bases between the germline ends. The CDR3 spells CASRYTRSGSGELFF. CDR3 coding DNA: TGTGCCAGCAGATACACAAGGTCGGGTTCCGGGGAGCTGTTTTTT.